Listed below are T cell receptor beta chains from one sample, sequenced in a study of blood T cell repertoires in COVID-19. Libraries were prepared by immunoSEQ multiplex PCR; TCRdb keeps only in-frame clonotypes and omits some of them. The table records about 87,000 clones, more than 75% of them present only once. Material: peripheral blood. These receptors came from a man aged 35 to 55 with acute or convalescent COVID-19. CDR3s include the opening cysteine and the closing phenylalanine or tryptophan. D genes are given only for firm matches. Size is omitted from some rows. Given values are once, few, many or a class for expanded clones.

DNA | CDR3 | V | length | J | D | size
TGTGCCAGCAGCCAAGGGGAGGAACCATACAATGAGCAGTTCTTC | CASSQGEEPYNEQFF | TRBV3-1/TRBV3-2 | 15 | TRBJ2-1 | - | -
TGTGCCAGCAGCTTAGGGGGAGGTGGGGACATTCAGTACTTC | CASSLGGGGDIQYF | TRBV11-3 | 14 | TRBJ2-4 | - | -
TGTGCCAGTAGTAAGGGGACAGGGGGCGAGCTGAACACTGAAGCTTTCTTT | CASSKGTGGELNTEAFF | TRBV19 | 17 | TRBJ1-1 | TRBD1 | once
TGTGCCAGAAGCTTGGTGGGCTCGGGGCCGGGAGGGTTTCCGCCCCAGCATTTT | CARSLVGSGPGGFPPQHF | TRBV5-3 | 18 | TRBJ1-5 | - | -
TGTGCCAGCAGTTTGCGGGGGTTGGGGGGCTACACCTTC | CASSLRGLGGYTF | TRBV27 | 13 | TRBJ1-2 | - | -
TGTGCCAGCAGTTTATCTCACAGACACGGCTACACCTTC | CASSLSHRHGYTF | TRBV27 | 13 | TRBJ1-2 | - | -
TGTGCCAGCAGCCAAGGCAGGGATCCCTACAATGAGCAGTTCTTC | CASSQGRDPYNEQFF | TRBV4-2 | 15 | TRBJ2-1 | - | -
TGTGCCAGTAGTATGGCGGGTTCCTACGAGCAGTACTTC | CASSMAGSYEQYF | TRBV19 | 13 | TRBJ2-7 | - | -
TGTGCCAGCAGCTTAGCCGGAGTTAGCAATCAGCCCCAGCATTTT | CASSLAGVSNQPQHF | TRBV7-2 | 15 | TRBJ1-5 | - | -
TGTGCCAGCTCATCGACAGGGGGCCCCATGGACGGGGGCAATCAGCCCCAGCATTTT | CASSSTGGPMDGGNQPQHF | TRBV18 | 19 | TRBJ1-5 | TRBD1 | -
TGTGCCAGCAGCTTAGATAGGAGCTACGAGCAGTACTTC | CASSLDRSYEQYF | TRBV13 | 13 | TRBJ2-7 | - | -
TGTGCCAGCAGCTCCGGACAGCGAGGGATGGTCGGAAGATACACCATATATTTT | CASSSGQRGMVGRYTIYF | TRBV7-9 | 18 | TRBJ1-3 | - | few